The 5 T cell receptor beta chains given below trace back to one sample, sequenced in a study of radiotherapy plus CTLA-4 blockade in lung cancer. Here immunoSEQ multiplex PCR was the method, and the copy in TCRdb shows in-frame clones only, minus some. This table has around 90,000 clones, under 85% appearing once. Sequenced material: peripheral blood, taken from a patient treated with radiotherapy plus ipilimumab. The receptors shown here come from a human donor with non-small cell lung cancer that progressed on radiotherapy plus ipilimumab.

DNA for the CDR3: TGTGCCAGCTCACCACTCTCTTCTGGGGCCAACGTCCTGACTTTC. This codes for CASSPLSSGANVLTF. The gene calls are TRBV18 and TRBJ2-6, with no clear D. The germline gives CDR1 KGHSH, CDR2 LQKENI. The CDR3 loop spans 15 amino acids. V lost 1 base, J lost 1 base, and 5 bases lay in between.

The V and J genes are TRBV29-1 and TRBJ1-1; no definite D call. The CDR3 covers 13 residues. The germline V gene encodes CDR1 SQVTM and CDR2 ANQGSEA. V was trimmed by 3 bases and J by 1 base, leaving 9 bases between them. The CDR3 region has the DNA TGCAGCGTTGATTTAGGTAGGAACACTGAAGCTTTCTTT. Translating it yields CSVDLGRNTEAFF.

The V call is TRBV27, the J call TRBJ1-5; D call uncertain. The germline V gene encodes CDR1 MNHEY and CDR2 SMNVEV (reference sequence). The V end lost 5 bases, the J end lost 0 bases, and 5 bases lay between the germline ends. There are 13 residues in the CDR3. Here the CDR3 reads CASSANSNQPQHF. The CDR3 DNA reads TGTGCCAGCAGTGCCAATAGCAATCAGCCCCAGCATTTT.

The chain joins TRBV4-1 to TRBJ2-5; D is tentatively TRBD1 or TRBD2 (5 bases each). Germline CDR1 and CDR2: MGHRA and YSYEKL. The CDR3 consists of 14 residues. V shed 0 bases and J shed 5 bases, with 10 bases lying between them. The CDR3 nucleotides read TGCGCCAGCAGCCAAGATTCCTGGGGGGAGACCCAGTACTTC. Translation: CASSQDSWGETQYF.

The chain employs TRBV4-3 and TRBJ2-3; 7 nucleotides line up with TRBD1. V trimming: 5 bases; J trimming: 5 bases; junction bases outside the gene matches: 7. The CDR3 is 14 residues long. CDR1 is LGHNA and CDR2 is YSLEER in the germline V gene. CDR3 region: CASSEGARGDTQYF. In nucleotides, the CDR3 is TGCGCCAGCAGCGAGGGGGCAAGGGGAGATACGCAGTATTTT.